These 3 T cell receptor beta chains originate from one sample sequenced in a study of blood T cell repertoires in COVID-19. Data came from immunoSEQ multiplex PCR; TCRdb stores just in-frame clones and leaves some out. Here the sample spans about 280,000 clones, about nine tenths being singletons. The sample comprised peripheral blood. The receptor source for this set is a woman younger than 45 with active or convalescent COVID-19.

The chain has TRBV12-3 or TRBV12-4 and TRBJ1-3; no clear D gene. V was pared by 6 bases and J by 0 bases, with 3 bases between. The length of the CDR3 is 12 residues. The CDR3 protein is CASSISGNTIYF. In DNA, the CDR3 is TGTGCCAGCAGCATCTCTGGAAACACCATATATTTT.

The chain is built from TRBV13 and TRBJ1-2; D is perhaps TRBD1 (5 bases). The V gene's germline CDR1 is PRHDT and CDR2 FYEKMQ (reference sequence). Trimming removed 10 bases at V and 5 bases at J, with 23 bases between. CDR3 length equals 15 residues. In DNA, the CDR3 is TGTGCCATCACTGACGGGGGACGGGGGATATATGGCTACACCTTC. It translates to CAITDGGRGIYGYTF.

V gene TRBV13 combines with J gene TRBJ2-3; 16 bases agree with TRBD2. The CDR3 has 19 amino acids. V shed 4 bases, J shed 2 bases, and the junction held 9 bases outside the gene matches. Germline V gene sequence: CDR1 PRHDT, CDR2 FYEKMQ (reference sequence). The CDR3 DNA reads TGTGCCAGCAGCTCCGTCCCGGGACTAGCGGGGGGGTCCACAGATACGCAGTATTTT. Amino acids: CASSSVPGLAGGSTDTQYF. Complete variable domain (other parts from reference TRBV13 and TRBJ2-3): AAGVIQSPRHLIKEKRETATLKCYPIPRHDTVYWYQQGPGQDPQFLISFYEKMQSDKGSIPDRFSAQQFSDYHSELNMSSLELGDSALYFCASSSVPGLAGGSTDTQYFGPGTRLTVL.